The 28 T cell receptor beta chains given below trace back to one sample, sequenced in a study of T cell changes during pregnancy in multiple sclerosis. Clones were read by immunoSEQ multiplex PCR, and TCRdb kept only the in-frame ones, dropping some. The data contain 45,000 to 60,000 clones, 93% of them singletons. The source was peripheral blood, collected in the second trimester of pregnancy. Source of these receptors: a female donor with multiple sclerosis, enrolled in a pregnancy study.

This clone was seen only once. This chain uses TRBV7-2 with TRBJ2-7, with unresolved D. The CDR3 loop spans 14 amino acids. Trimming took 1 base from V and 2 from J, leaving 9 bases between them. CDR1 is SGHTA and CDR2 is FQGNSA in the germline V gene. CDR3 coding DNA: TGTGCCAGCAGCTTAGGGCCAGCGACCTACGAGCAGTACTTC. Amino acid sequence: CASSLGPATYEQYF.

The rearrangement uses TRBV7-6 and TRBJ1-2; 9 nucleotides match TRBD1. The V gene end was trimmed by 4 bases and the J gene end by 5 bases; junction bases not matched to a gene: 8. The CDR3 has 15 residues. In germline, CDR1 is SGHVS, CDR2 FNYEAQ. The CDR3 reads CASSSGTGIGYGYTF. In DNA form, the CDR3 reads TGTGCCAGCAGCTCAGGGACAGGGATAGGTTATGGCTACACCTTC.

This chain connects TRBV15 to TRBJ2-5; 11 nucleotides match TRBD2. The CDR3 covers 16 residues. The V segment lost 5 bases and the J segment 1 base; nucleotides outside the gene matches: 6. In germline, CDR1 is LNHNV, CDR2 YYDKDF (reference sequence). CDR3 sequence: CATSGGLAGFQETQYF. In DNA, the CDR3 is TGTGCCACCAGCGGAGGACTAGCGGGTTTCCAAGAGACCCAGTACTTC.

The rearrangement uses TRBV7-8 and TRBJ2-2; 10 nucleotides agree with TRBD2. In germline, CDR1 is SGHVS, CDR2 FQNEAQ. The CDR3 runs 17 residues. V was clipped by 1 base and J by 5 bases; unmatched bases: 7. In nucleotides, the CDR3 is TGTGCCAGCAGCTTAGAAAGGGCTAGCGGGAGAACCGGGGAGCTGTTTTTT. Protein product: CASSLERASGRTGELFF.

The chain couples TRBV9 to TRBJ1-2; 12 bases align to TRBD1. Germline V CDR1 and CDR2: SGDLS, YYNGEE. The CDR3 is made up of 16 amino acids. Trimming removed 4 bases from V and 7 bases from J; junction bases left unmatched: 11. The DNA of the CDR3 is TGTGCCAGCAGCCGGGACAGGGGGCCAACGGTACGTGGCTACACCTTC. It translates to CASSRDRGPTVRGYTF.

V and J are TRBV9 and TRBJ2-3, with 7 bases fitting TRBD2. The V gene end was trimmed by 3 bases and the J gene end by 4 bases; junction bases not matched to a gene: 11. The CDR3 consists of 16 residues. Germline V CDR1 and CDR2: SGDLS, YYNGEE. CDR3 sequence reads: CASSALAGRPADTQYF. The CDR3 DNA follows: TGTGCCAGCAGCGCTTTAGCGGGCCGGCCGGCAGATACGCAGTATTTT. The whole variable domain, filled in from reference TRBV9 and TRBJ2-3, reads DSGVTQTPKHLITATGQRVTLRCSPRSGDLSVYWYQQSLDQGLQFLIQYYNGEERAKGNILERFSAQQFPDLHSELNLSSLELGDSALYFCASSALAGRPADTQYFGPGTRLTVL.

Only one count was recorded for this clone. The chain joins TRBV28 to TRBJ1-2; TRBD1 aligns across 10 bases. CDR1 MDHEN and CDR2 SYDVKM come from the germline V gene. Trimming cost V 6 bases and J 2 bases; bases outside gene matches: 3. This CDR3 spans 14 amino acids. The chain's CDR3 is CASSRDRGNYGYTF. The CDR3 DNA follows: TGTGCCAGCAGCCGGGACAGGGGAAACTATGGCTACACCTTC.

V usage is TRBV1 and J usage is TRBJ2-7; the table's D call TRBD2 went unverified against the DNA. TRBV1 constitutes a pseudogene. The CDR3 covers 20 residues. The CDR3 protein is CTSSQGVFHPTSGRADEQYF. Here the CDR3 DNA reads TGCACCAGCAGCCAAGGGGTTTTCCACCCGACTAGCGGGAGGGCCGACGAGCAGTACTTC.

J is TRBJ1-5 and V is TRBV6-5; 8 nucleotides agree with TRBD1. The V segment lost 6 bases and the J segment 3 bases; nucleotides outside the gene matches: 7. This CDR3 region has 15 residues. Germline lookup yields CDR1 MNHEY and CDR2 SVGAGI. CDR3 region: CASRDDRGSNQPQHF. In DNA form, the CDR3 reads TGTGCCAGCAGGGACGACAGGGGATCCAATCAGCCCCAGCATTTT.

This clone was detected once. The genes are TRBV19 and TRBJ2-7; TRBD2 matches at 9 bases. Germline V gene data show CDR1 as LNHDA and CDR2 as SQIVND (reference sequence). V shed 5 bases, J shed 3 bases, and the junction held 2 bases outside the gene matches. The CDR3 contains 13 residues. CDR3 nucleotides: TGTGCCAGTAGTGTAGCGGGAGTCTACGAGCAGTACTTC. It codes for CASSVAGVYEQYF.

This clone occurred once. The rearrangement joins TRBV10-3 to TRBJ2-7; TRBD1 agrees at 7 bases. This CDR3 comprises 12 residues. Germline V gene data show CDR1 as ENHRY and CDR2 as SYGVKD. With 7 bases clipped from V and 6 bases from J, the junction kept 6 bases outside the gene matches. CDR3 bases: TGTGCCATCAAAAATGAGGGGGCCGAGCAGTACTTC. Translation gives CAIKNEGAEQYF.

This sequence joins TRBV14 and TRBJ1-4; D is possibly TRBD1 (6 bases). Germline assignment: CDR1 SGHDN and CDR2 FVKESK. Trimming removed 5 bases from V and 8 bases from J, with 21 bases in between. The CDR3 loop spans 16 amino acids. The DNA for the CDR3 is TGTGCCAGCAGCGCTACGGACAGTAAGGCAGGAGAAAAACTGTTTTTT. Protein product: CASSATDSKAGEKLFF.

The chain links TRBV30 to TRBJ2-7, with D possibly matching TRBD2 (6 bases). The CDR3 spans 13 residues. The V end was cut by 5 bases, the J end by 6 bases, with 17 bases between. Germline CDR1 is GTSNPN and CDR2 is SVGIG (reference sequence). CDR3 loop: CAWDSAGWIEQYF. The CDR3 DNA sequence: TGTGCCTGGGATTCGGCGGGGTGGATCGAGCAGTACTTC.

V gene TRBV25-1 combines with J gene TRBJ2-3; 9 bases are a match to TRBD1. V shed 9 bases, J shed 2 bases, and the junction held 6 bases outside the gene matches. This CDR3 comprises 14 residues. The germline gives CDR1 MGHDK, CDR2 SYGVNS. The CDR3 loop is CASSGTGNTDTQYF. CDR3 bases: TGTGCCAGTTCCGGGACAGGGAACACAGATACGCAGTATTTT. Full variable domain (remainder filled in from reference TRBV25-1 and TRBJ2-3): EADIYQTPRYLVIGTGKKITLECSQTMGHDKMYWYQQDPGMELHLIHYSYGVNSTEKGDLSSESTVSRIRTEHFPLTLESARPSHTSQYLCASSGTGNTDTQYFGPGTRLTVL.

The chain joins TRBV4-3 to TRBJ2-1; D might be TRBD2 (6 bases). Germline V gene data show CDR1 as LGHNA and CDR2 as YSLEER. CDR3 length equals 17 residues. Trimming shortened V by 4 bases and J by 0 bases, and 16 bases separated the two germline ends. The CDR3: CASSRAVSGSSYNEQFF. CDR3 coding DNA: TGCGCCAGCAGCCGGGCAGTTAGCGGAAGCTCCTACAATGAGCAGTTCTTC.

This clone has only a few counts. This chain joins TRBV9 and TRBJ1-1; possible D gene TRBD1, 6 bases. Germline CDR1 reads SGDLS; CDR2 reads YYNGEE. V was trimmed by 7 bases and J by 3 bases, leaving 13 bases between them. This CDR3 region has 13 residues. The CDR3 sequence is CASGSKGDTEAFF. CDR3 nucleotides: TGTGCCAGCGGTTCCAAGGGGGACACTGAAGCTTTCTTT.

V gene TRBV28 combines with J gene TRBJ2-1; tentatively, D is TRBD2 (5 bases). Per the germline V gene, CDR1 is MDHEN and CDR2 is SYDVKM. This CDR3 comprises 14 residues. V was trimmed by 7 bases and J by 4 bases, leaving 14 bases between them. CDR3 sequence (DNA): TGTGCCAGCATGAGCGGTTTTCTTTACAATGAGCAGTTCTTC. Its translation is CASMSGFLYNEQFF.

CDR3 amino acids: CASSFDSAIETQYF. The CDR3 DNA sequence: TGCGCCAGCAGCTTCGACAGTGCAATAGAGACCCAGTACTTC. This chain connects TRBV5-1 to TRBJ2-5, with a tentative D call TRBD1 (5 bases). The ends were cut back, 2 bases at V and 4 bases at J, with 12 bases in the middle. Germline values: CDR1 SGHRS, CDR2 YFSETQ. CDR3 length: 14 residues.

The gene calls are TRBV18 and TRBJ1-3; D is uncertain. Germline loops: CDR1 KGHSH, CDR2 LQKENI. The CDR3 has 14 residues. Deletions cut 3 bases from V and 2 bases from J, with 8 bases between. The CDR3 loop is CASSPGLTGNTIYF. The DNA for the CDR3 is TGTGCCAGCTCACCTGGGCTGACTGGAAACACCATATATTTT.

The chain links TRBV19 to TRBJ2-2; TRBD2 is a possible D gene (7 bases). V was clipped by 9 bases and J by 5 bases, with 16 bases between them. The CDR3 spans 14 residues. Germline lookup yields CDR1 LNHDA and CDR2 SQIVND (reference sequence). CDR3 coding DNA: TGTGCCAGCCGTAGGGGGGGGCAGACCGGGGAGCTGTTTTTT. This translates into CASRRGGQTGELFF.

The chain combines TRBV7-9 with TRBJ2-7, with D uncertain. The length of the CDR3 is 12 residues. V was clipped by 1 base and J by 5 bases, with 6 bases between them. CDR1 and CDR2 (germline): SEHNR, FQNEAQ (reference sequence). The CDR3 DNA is TGTGCCAGCAGCTTAGGTCCTAACGAGCAGTACTTC. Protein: CASSLGPNEQYF.

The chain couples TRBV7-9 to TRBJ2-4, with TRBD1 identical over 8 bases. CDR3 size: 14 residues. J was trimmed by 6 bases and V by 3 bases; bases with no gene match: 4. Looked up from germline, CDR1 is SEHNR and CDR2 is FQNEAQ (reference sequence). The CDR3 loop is CASSFGQGTNIQYF. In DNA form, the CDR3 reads TGTGCCAGCAGCTTTGGACAGGGTACAAACATTCAGTACTTC.

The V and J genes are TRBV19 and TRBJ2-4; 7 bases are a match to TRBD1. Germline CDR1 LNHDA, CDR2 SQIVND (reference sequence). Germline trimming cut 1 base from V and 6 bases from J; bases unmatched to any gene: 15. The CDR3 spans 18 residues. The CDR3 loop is CASSIARQGTRLLNIQYF. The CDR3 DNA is TGTGCCAGTAGTATAGCTCGACAGGGCACGAGGCTGTTAAACATTCAGTACTTC.

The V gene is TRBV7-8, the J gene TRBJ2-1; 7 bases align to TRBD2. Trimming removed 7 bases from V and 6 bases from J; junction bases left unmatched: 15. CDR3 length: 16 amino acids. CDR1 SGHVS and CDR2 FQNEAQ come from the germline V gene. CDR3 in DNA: TGTGCCAGCATCGAATTCGGACTAGGGTGGAGCAATGAGCAGTTCTTC. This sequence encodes CASIEFGLGWSNEQFF.

The CDR3 loop reads CASSLGTSRNEQFF. The CDR3 DNA is TGTGCCAGTAGTCTAGGGACTAGCCGCAATGAGCAGTTCTTC. The V and J genes are TRBV19 and TRBJ2-1; 9 positions agree with TRBD2. CDR3 size: 14 residues. The J segment lost 6 bases and the V segment lost 5 bases, leaving 5 bases of the junction unmatched. The V gene's germline CDR1 is LNHDA and CDR2 SQIVND (reference sequence).

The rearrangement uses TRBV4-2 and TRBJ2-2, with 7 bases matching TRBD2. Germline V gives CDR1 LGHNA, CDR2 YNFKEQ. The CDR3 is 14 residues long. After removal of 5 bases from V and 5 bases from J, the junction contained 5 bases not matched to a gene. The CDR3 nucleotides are TGTGCCAGCAGCGGGGGGGGAGATACCGGGGAGCTGTTTTTT. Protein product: CASSGGGDTGELFF.

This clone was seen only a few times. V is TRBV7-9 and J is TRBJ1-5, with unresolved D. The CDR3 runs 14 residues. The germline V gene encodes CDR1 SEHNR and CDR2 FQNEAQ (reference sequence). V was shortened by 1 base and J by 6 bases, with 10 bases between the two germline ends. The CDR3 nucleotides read TGTGCCAGCAGCTTAGACAGCCACGTTCAGCCCCAGCATTTT. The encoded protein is CASSLDSHVQPQHF.

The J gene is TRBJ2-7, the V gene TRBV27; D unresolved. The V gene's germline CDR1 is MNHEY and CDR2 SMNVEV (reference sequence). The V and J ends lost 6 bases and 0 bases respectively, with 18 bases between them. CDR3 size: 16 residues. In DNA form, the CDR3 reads TGTGCCAGCAGCCTATCCCTTGACATGACCTCCTACGAGCAGTACTTC. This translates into CASSLSLDMTSYEQYF.